Sequencing of this T cell receptor beta chain was carried out in a study of tumor-infiltrating lymphocytes in localized non-small cell lung cancer. Study overall: Tumor tissue and non-adjacent uninvolved lung came from each patient.

The CDR3 extends over 18 amino acids. Trimming cost V 5 bases and J 2 bases; bases outside gene matches: 9. The germline CDR1 and CDR2 sequences are SEHNR and FQNEAQ (reference sequence). Comment on this clone: What it binds is unknown.

Repertoires were generated with immunoSEQ multiplex PCR, while TCRdb's copy carries only in-frame clones and drops some. This table holds about 12,000 clones, about nine tenths found once. Overall study findings and caveats: T-cell fraction did not differ between immunotypes IM1 and IM2. Tumor T-cell fraction was not associated with recurrence-free survival. Available tissue quantity limited TCR sequencing to a patient subset.

The chain couples TRBV7-9 to TRBJ2-6; 10 nucleotides line up with TRBD1. This TCR derives from a human donor with non-small cell lung cancer. Specimen: lung tumor tissue. As DNA, the CDR3 is TGTGCCAGCAGCACGGGACAGGGGTTTCGCGCTGGGGCCAACGTCCTGACTTTC. Protein sequence: CASSTGQGFRAGANVLTF.